This is a list of T cell receptor beta chains from one sample in a study of shared clonotypes between healthy human individuals. Only in-frame clones appear in the TCRdb table, and some are missing; sequencing was by immunoSEQ multiplex PCR. The sample records under 2.5 million clones, around 90% being singletons. The sequenced sample consisted of naive CD4+ T cells from PBMCs. These receptors were obtained from a man aged 18 to 35 in good health. Some clones in this sample may be carry-over from other donors' samples. Each CDR3 is given without its conserved first and last residue. Each record gives: V gene, J gene, CDR3 protein.

>TRBV29-1|TRBJ2-1
SVGRGSYNEQF
>TRBV4-2|TRBJ1-2
ASSQDLDGYT
>TRBV5-1|TRBJ2-2
ASSFQDNTGELF
>TRBV9|TRBJ1-2
ASSVARAGNPGGYT
>TRBV19|TRBJ2-5
ASSKSGGQETQY
>TRBV6-5|TRBJ2-2
ASRDWGPGTGELF
>TRBV7-9|TRBJ1-5
ASSLGAINQPQH
>TRBV7-9|TRBJ2-5
ASSSTPGQGNWETQY
>TRBV5-6|TRBJ2-1
ASRPGRGLAGGNEQF
>TRBV4-3|TRBJ1-1
ASSQETRGPAAAF
>TRBV12-2|TRBJ2-7
ASRLKGQGGHEQY
>TRBV30|TRBJ1-1
ACRDRNTEAF
>TRBV5-1|TRBJ2-7
ASSPRTGSGYEQY
>TRBV5-1|TRBJ2-7
ASSEGSGRANEQY
>TRBV7-3|TRBJ2-1
ASSLGLAGVNEQF
>TRBV5-4|TRBJ2-7
ASSRELRDEQY
>TRBV2|TRBJ2-3
ASTGTDTQY
>TRBV5-1|TRBJ2-5
ASSDDRGTETQY
>TRBV25-1|TRBJ1-5
ASTDAGQGVGVEPQH